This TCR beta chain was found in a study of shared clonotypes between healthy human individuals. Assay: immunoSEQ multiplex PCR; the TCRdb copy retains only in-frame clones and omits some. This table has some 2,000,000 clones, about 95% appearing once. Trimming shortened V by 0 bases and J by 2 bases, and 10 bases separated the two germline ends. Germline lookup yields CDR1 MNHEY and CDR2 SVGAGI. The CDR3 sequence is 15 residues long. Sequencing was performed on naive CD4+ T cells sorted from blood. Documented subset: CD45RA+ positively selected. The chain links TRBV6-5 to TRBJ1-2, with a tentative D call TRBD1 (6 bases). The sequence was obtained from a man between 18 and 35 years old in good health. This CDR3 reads CASSYSGGQNYGYTF. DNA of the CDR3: TGTGCCAGCAGTTACTCAGGGGGGCAGAACTATGGCTACACCTTC.